The 3 T cell receptor beta chains reported below all come from one sample, sequenced in a study of CD8+ T cells in alopecia areata. RNA, once extracted, was reverse transcribed into cDNA for use as the sequencing template. Repertoires were generated with immunoSEQ multiplex PCR, while TCRdb's copy carries only in-frame clones and drops some. This table has 100,000 to 130,000 clones, 45% to 70% appearing once. The sequencing sample was made of CD8+ T cells sorted from blood. These receptors were collected from a human donor in good health.

The chain employs TRBV28 and TRBJ2-1; maybe TRBD2 (6 bases). Germline loops: CDR1 MDHEN, CDR2 SYDVKM. Trimming took off 3 bases at V and 10 bases at J, with 19 bases between the two ends. The CDR3 runs to 15 residues. CDR3 amino acids: CASSFADREVYEQFF. CDR3 in DNA: TGTGCCAGCAGTTTCGCCGATAGGGAGGTGTACGAGCAGTTCTTC.

This rearrangement joins TRBV6-5 to TRBJ2-7; TRBD1 aligns across 10 bases. There are 15 residues in the CDR3. Germline-derived CDR1 and CDR2 are MNHEY and SVGAGI. Trimming took 5 bases from V and 2 from J; bases not matched to a gene: 6. The CDR3 nucleotides read TGTGCCAGCAGTGGGGGACAGGGGCTCACCTACGAGCAGTACTTC. Translation: CASSGGQGLTYEQYF.

The chain combines TRBV15 with TRBJ2-7, with 8 bases matching TRBD1. Germline V gene lookup returns CDR1 LNHNV and CDR2 YYDKDF (reference sequence). This CDR3 comprises 13 residues. The junction had 5 bases not matched to a gene; V was cut back by 8 bases and J by 2 bases. As DNA, the CDR3 is TGTGCCACCTTGGACAGGGTGACCTACGAGCAGTACTTC. Amino acids: CATLDRVTYEQYF. Full variable domain (missing parts from reference TRBV15 and TRBJ2-7): DAMVIQNPRYQVTQFGKPVTLSCSQTLNHNVMYWYQQKSSQAPKLLFHYYDKDFNNEADTPDNFQSRRPNTSFCFLDIRSPGLGDTAMYLCATLDRVTYEQYFGPGTRLTVT.